The 23 T cell receptor beta chains given below trace back to one sample, sequenced in a study of T cells after yellow fever vaccination. A single record per CDR3 protein comes from TCRdb applying MiXCR to the 5' RACE reads. Of approximately 150,000 distinct CDR3 sequences detected, approximately 10% appear once; the ten largest clones hold around 35%. The sample consisted of CD8+ T cells sorted from PBMCs, taken 45 days after the yellow fever booster vaccination. The source is a man younger than 30 who received the YFV17D yellow fever vaccine.

The CDR3 nucleotides read TGCAGTGCCTACACGGTCTTCTCGGGAGAGACCCAGTACTTC. This codes for CSAYTVFSGETQYF. This chain links TRBV20-1 with TRBJ2-5; D is ambiguous. Germline values: CDR1 DFQATT, CDR2 SNEGSKA (reference sequence). V was cut by 6 bases and J by 4 bases, with 18 bases left in between. The CDR3 sequence is 14 residues long.

This clonotype was counted only a few times. V gene TRBV27 combines with J gene TRBJ1-1; perhaps TRBD1 as D (6 bases). The CDR3 covers 14 residues. V was pared by 3 bases and J by 1 base, with 9 bases between. Germline values: CDR1 MNHEY, CDR2 SMNVEV (reference sequence). CDR3 region: CASSFGGANTEAFF. CDR3 sequence (DNA): TGTGCCAGCAGTTTCGGGGGGGCGAACACTGAAGCTTTCTTT.

There are a few counts of this clonotype. This chain connects TRBV7-9 to TRBJ2-7, with D unclear. This CDR3 has 13 residues. V was cut by 5 bases and J by 0 bases, with 8 bases left in between. CDR1 SEHNR and CDR2 FQNEAQ come from the germline V gene (reference sequence). The CDR3 reads CASSAHGSYEQYV. CDR3 bases: TGTGCCAGCAGCGCTCACGGCTCCTACGAGCAGTACGTC.

V and J are TRBV7-6 and TRBJ2-3, with TRBD2 identical over 11 bases. This CDR3 comprises 17 residues. The V gene end was trimmed by 5 bases and the J gene end by 5 bases; junction bases not matched to a gene: 12. Germline assignment: CDR1 SGHVS and CDR2 FNYEAQ. For the CDR3, the DNA is TGTGCCAGCAGCCCCAACGCGGTAGCGGGGGGGCAAGATACGCAGTATTTT. It specifies CASSPNAVAGGQDTQYF.

In its sample, this clonotype was seen once. This chain uses TRBV4-2 with TRBJ2-1; D unclear. The CDR3 extends over 12 amino acids. The ends were cut back, 2 bases at V and 7 bases at J, with 6 bases in the middle. CDR1 is LGHNA and CDR2 is YNFKEQ in the germline V gene. The CDR3 spells CASSQLGNEQFF. As DNA, the CDR3 is TGTGCCAGCAGCCAACTAGGGAATGAGCAGTTCTTC.

This clonotype was counted at least ten times. V usage is TRBV7-2 and J usage is TRBJ1-1; possibly TRBD1 for D (5 bases). The V end was cut by 5 bases, the J end by 6 bases, with 10 bases between. The CDR3 length is 12 residues. Germline V lookup: CDR1 SGHTA, CDR2 FQGNSA. CDR3 DNA sequence: TGTGCCAGCAGCGCCTGGGGCTCTGAAGCTTTCTTT. It specifies CASSAWGSEAFF.

This clonotype has at least ten counts. V gene TRBV4-1 combines with J gene TRBJ2-5; 11 nucleotides line up with TRBD2. CDR3 size: 17 residues. CDR1 and CDR2 from the germline V gene are MGHRA and YSYEKL. Trimming took 1 base from V and 2 from J; bases not matched to a gene: 6. CDR3 region: CASSQGASGGRQETQYF. CDR3 coding DNA: TGCGCCAGCAGCCAAGGGGCTAGCGGGGGGAGACAAGAGACCCAGTACTTC.

This clonotype showed up many times. V gene TRBV4-3 combines with J gene TRBJ2-3; D perhaps matches TRBD2 (5 bases). Trimming pared 1 base from V and 0 bases from J, leaving 8 bases between. The germline V gene encodes CDR1 LGHNA and CDR2 YSLEER. The CDR3 runs 15 residues. The CDR3 reads CASSQGSGSTDTQYF. The CDR3 DNA sequence: TGCGCCAGCAGCCAAGGATCGGGGAGCACAGATACGCAGTATTTT.

The gene calls are TRBV4-3 and TRBJ2-4; perhaps TRBD2 as D (5 bases). Germline V gene lookup returns CDR1 LGHNA and CDR2 YSLEER. This CDR3 spans 15 amino acids. V lost 0 bases to trimming and J lost 9 bases, with 15 bases between them. CDR3 sequence reads: CASSQDSGSSTIQYF. CDR3 nucleotides: TGCGCCAGCAGCCAAGATTCGGGGTCGAGTACCATTCAGTACTTC.

This sequence joins TRBV19 and TRBJ1-2; TRBD1 is a possible D gene (6 bases). Germline V gene sequence: CDR1 LNHDA, CDR2 SQIVND (reference sequence). The CDR3 is 14 residues long. Trimming removed 7 bases at V and 0 bases at J, with 12 bases between. The CDR3 sequence: CASIGTPTNYGYTF. Here the CDR3 DNA reads TGTGCCAGTATTGGGACACCAACTAACTATGGCTACACCTTC.

This clonotype was observed many times. The chain carries TRBV4-1 and TRBJ1-5, with D hard to call. CDR3 length: 15 residues. The germline gives CDR1 MGHRA, CDR2 YSYEKL. V was trimmed by 4 bases and J by 0 bases, leaving 10 bases between them. As DNA, the CDR3 is TGCGCCAGCAGCCCCCGACACGTTAGCAATCAGCCCCAGCATTTT. Amino acids: CASSPRHVSNQPQHF.

The rearrangement links TRBV28 to TRBJ1-6; D not resolved. Trimming shortened V by 8 bases and J by 1 base, and 12 bases separated the two germline ends. This CDR3 has 15 amino acids. Germline values: CDR1 MDHEN, CDR2 SYDVKM. The CDR3: CASVREFSYNSPLHF. Written as DNA, the CDR3 is TGTGCCAGCGTCAGAGAGTTTTCCTATAATTCACCCCTCCACTTT. The whole variable domain, filled in from reference TRBV28 and TRBJ1-6, reads DVKVTQSSRYLVKRTGEKVFLECVQDMDHENMFWYRQDPGLGLRLIYFSYDVKMKEKGDIPEGYSVSREKKERFSLILESASTNQTSMYLCASVREFSYNSPLHFGNGTRLTVT.

This clonotype has just a few counts. The chain is built from TRBV5-6 and TRBJ2-7, with D perhaps assigned TRBD1 or TRBD2 (5 bases each). The V end lost 4 bases, the J end lost 3 bases, and 14 bases lay between the germline ends. The CDR3 loop spans 14 amino acids. Germline lookup yields CDR1 SGHDT and CDR2 YYEEEE. The CDR3 coding sequence is TGTGCCAGCAGCATGACGGGACGGGTCTACGAGCAGTACTTC. Translating gives CASSMTGRVYEQYF. Supplemented by reference TRBV5-6 and TRBJ2-7, the full variable domain reads DAGVTQSPTHLIKTRGQQVTLRCSPKSGHDTVSWYQQALGQGPQFIFQYYEEEERQRGNFPDRFSGHQFPNYSSELNVNALLLGDSALYLCASSMTGRVYEQYFGPGTRLTVT.

In this sample, this clonotype turned up a few times. The chain uses TRBV5-6 and TRBJ1-1; D not resolved. V lost 2 bases, J lost 6 bases, and 8 bases lay in between. CDR1 and CDR2 (germline): SGHDT, YYEEEE. The CDR3 loop spans 12 amino acids. DNA of the CDR3: TGTGCCAGCAGCTTTAGGAGGGCTGAAGCTTTCTTT. It translates to CASSFRRAEAFF.

This clonotype was counted a few times. CDR3 loop: CASITGYTEAFF. As DNA, the CDR3 is TGTGCCAGCATTACAGGGTACACTGAAGCTTTCTTT. This chain joins TRBV6-1 and TRBJ1-1; the D gene is possibly TRBD1 (6 bases). V gave up 7 bases and J gave up 3 bases, with 9 bases separating them. Germline V gene data show CDR1 as MNHNS and CDR2 as SASEGT. The CDR3 runs 12 residues.

There are a few counts of this clonotype. The rearrangement joins TRBV5-6 to TRBJ2-5; 12 nucleotides align to TRBD2. Losses at the gene ends were 0 bases for V and 2 bases for J; bases not matched to a gene: 5. From germline, CDR1 is SGHDT and CDR2 YYEEEE. This CDR3 comprises 17 residues. CDR3 sequence: CASSLALAGGPQETQYF. The CDR3 coding sequence is TGTGCCAGCAGCTTGGCTCTAGCGGGGGGGCCGCAAGAGACCCAGTACTTC.

V and J are TRBV7-9 and TRBJ1-1, with no clear D. V gave up 1 base and J gave up 6 bases, with 12 bases separating them. The germline V gene has CDR1 SEHNR and CDR2 FQNEAQ (reference sequence). The CDR3 covers 14 residues. The DNA of the CDR3 is TGTGCCAGCAGCTTAGTGCGGGAGGTCCCTGAAGCTTTCTTT. This translates into CASSLVREVPEAFF.

The chain has TRBV20-1 and TRBJ1-1; D uncertain. The CDR3 is made up of 14 amino acids. The V and J ends lost 3 bases and 0 bases respectively, with 11 bases between them. CDR1 and CDR2 (germline): DFQATT, SNEGSKA (reference sequence). The CDR3 loop is CSASTPRLNTEAFF. The CDR3 region has the DNA TGCAGTGCTAGTACCCCCAGACTGAACACTGAAGCTTTCTTT.

This clonotype was counted between two and nine times. The gene calls are TRBV4-3 and TRBJ1-1; D remains unclear. The CDR3 spans 15 residues. Germline assignment: CDR1 LGHNA and CDR2 YSLEER. The ends were cut back, 0 bases at V and 11 bases at J, with 19 bases in the middle. The CDR3: CASSQDLALRATAFF. The CDR3 nucleotides read TGCGCCAGCAGCCAAGATTTAGCTTTACGGGCGACCGCTTTCTTT.

Only a few counts were recorded for this clonotype. The chain combines TRBV6-5 with TRBJ2-5; no clear D. Germline V gene lookup returns CDR1 MNHEY and CDR2 SVGAGI. This CDR3 spans 11 amino acids. V was cut by 7 bases and J by 5 bases, with 8 bases left in between. CDR3 sequence: CASTVGETQYF. The CDR3 region has the DNA TGTGCCAGCACCGTGGGGGAGACCCAGTACTTC.

This sequence joins TRBV28 and TRBJ1-4, with D possibly matching TRBD1 (6 bases). Trimming shortened V by 2 bases and J by 3 bases, and 16 bases separated the two germline ends. This CDR3 has 17 residues. Per the germline V gene, CDR1 is MDHEN and CDR2 is SYDVKM. For the CDR3, the DNA is TGTGCCAGCAGTTTACCCAGGGGCAGGGTGTCTAATGAAAAACTGTTTTTT. It codes for CASSLPRGRVSNEKLFF.

In this sample, this clonotype turned up a few times. The J gene is TRBJ1-2, the V gene TRBV5-1; possible D gene TRBD1, 6 bases. The CDR3 sequence is 14 residues long. The V gene lost 4 bases and the J gene lost 6 bases, with 16 bases spanning the gap. CDR1 and CDR2 (germline): SGHRS, YFSETQ. The CDR3 region has the DNA TGCGCCAGCAGCCCCAGAGCAGGGGTAGATGGCTACACCTTC. Its protein product is CASSPRAGVDGYTF.

This clonotype was detected only a few times. This rearrangement joins TRBV6-5 to TRBJ1-1; no clear D gene. The germline V and J ends were trimmed by 0 bases and 1 base, with 6 bases remaining between them. The CDR3 runs to 14 residues. Germline V gene sequence: CDR1 MNHEY, CDR2 SVGAGI. The CDR3 DNA follows: TGTGCCAGCAGTTACTCGGAGAGGAACACTGAAGCTTTCTTT. Its translation: CASSYSERNTEAFF.